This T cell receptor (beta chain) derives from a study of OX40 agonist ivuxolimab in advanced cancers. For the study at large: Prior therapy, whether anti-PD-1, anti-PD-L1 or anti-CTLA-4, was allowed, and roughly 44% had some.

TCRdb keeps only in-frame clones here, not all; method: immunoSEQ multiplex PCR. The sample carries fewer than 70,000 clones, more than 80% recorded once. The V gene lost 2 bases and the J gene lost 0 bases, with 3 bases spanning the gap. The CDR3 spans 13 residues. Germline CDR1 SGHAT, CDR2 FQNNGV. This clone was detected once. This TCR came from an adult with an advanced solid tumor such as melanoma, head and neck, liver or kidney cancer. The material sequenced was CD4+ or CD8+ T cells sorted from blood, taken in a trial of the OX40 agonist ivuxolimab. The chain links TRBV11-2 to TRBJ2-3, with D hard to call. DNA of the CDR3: TGTGCCAGCAGCTTAACCAGCACAGATACGCAGTATTTT. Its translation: CASSLTSTDTQYF.